This TCR beta chain appears in the sequencing data of a study of control samples from healthy donors and cancer patients. V lost 6 bases and J 5 bases, leaving 11 bases between the germline ends. Germline V lookup: CDR1 SGHTA, CDR2 FQGNSA. The CDR3 runs to 14 residues. TCRdb's table, derived via immunoSEQ multiplex PCR, lists solely in-frame clones and lacks some. Among about 110,000 clones listed, roughly 89% were seen once. The V and J genes are TRBV7-2 and TRBJ1-6; D is possibly TRBD1 (6 bases). The sample consisted of blood. This sequence was found in a woman between 50 and 59 years old in good health. The CDR3 DNA sequence: TGTGCCAGCAGAACAGGGATAAATAATTCACCCCTCCACTTT. It specifies CASRTGINNSPLHF.